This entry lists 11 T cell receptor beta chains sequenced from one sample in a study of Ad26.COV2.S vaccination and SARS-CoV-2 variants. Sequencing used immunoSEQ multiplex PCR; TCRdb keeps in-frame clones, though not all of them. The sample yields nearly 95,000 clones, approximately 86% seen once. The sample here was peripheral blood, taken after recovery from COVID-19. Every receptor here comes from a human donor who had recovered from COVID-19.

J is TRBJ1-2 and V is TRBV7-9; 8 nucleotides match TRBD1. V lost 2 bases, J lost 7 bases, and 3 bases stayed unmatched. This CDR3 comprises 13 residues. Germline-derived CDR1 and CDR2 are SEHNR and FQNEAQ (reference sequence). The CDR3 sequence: CASSLQGALGYTF. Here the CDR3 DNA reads TGTGCCAGCAGCTTACAGGGGGCTCTTGGCTACACCTTC.

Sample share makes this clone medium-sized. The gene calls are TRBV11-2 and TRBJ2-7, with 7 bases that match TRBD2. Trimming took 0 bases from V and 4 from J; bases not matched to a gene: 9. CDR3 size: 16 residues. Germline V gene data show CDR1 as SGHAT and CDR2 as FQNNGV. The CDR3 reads CASSLERSTGGYEQYF. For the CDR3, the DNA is TGTGCCAGCAGCTTAGAAAGGTCGACGGGAGGATACGAGCAGTACTTC.

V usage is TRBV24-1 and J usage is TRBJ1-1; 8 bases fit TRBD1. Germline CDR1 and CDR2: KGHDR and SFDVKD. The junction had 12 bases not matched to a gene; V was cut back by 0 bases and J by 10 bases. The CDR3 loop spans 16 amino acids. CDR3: CATSDLGAGGEKGAFF. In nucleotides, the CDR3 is TGTGCCACCAGTGATTTGGGGGCAGGGGGCGAAAAGGGAGCTTTCTTT.

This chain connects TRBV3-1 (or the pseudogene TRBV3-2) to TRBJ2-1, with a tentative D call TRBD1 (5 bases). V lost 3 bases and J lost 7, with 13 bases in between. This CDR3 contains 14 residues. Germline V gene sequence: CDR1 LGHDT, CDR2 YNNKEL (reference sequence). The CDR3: CASSQRTRVNEQFF. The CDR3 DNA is TGTGCCAGCAGCCAGCGGACCAGGGTGAATGAGCAGTTCTTC.

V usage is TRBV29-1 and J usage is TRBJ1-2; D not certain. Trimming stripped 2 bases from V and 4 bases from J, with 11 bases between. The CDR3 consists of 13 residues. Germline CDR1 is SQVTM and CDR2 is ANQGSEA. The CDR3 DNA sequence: TGCAGCGTTGAAACGGACGAAGGCTATGGCTACACCTTC. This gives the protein CSVETDEGYGYTF.

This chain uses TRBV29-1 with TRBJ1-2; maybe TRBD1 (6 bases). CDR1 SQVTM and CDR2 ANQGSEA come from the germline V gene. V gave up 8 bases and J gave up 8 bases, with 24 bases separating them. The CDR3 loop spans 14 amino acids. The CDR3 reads CSIPNEGVELGYTF. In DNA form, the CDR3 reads TGCAGCATCCCAAATGAGGGGGTCGAACTAGGCTACACCTTC.

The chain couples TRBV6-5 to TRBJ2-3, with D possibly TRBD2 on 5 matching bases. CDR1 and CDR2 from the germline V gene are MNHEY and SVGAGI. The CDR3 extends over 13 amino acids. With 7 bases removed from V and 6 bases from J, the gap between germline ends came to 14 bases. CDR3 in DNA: TGTGCCAGCACCGGAGGAGTAATCGATACGCAGTATTTT. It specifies CASTGGVIDTQYF.

The CDR3 here is CASTRGVRSDNEQFF. CDR3 DNA sequence: TGTGCCAGCACCCGAGGGGTGCGGTCCGACAATGAGCAGTTCTTC. This sequence joins TRBV28 and TRBJ2-1; the D gene could be TRBD1 or TRBD2 (5 bases each). Trimming shortened V by 7 bases and J by 5 bases, and 18 bases separated the two germline ends. Germline CDR1 and CDR2: MDHEN and SYDVKM. This CDR3 spans 15 amino acids.

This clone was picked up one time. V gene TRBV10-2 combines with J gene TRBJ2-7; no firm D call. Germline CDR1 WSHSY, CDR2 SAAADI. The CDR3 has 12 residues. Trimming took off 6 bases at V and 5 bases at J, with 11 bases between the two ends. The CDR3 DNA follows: TGCGCCAGCAGCTTCCGTGAGAACGAGCAGTACTTC. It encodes CASSFRENEQYF.

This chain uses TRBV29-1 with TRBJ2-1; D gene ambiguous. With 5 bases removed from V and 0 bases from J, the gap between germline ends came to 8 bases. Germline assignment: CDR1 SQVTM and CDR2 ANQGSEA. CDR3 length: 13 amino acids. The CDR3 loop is CSVRQASYNEQFF. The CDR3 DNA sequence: TGCAGCGTTAGGCAGGCCTCCTACAATGAGCAGTTCTTC.

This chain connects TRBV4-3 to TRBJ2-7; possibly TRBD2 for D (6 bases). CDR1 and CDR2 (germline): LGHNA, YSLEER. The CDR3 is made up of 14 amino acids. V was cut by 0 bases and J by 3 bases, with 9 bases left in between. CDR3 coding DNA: TGCGCCAGCAGCCAAGATACTAGCAGCTACGAGCAGTACTTC. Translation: CASSQDTSSYEQYF.